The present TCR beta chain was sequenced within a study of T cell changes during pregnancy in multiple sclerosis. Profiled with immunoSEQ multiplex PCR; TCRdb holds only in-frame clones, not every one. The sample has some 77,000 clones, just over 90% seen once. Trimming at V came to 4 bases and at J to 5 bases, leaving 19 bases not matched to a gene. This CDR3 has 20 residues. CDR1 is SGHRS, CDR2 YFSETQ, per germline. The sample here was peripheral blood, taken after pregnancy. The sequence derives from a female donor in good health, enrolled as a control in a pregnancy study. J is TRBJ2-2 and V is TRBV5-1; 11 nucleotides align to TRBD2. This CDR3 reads CASSLPTSGRIPGGTGELFF. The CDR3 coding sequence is TGCGCCAGCAGCCTTCCAACTAGCGGGAGAATACCCGGGGGGACCGGGGAGCTGTTTTTT.